This entry is about one T cell receptor (beta chain). The source of the sample is a study of blood T cell repertoires in COVID-19. V was cut by 7 bases and J by 3 bases, with 10 bases left in between. The CDR3 runs 12 residues. The germline V gene encodes CDR1 MDHEN and CDR2 SYDVKM. Assay used: immunoSEQ multiplex PCR; TCRdb lists only in-frame clones, some missing. The sample shows about 310,000 clones, nearly 90% of them seen only once. The TCR comes from a woman aged 25 to 39 who had recovered from COVID-19. This chain joins TRBV28 and TRBJ2-7; TRBD1 is a possible D gene (5 bases). Sequenced input: PBMCs or T cells enriched from blood (not recorded which). The CDR3 spells CASNDRNYEQYF. CDR3 nucleotides: TGTGCCAGCAACGACAGAAACTACGAGCAGTACTTC.